A selection of T cell receptor beta chains follows, all from one sample in a study of response to subunit inactivated influenza vaccine. TCRdb re-analysed the RT-PCR reads in MiXCR, keeping a single row per CDR3 protein. The sample includes more than 550,000 distinct CDR3 sequences, about 11% of them seen just once. Sample: PBMCs from blood, taken on the day of vaccination. The source of these receptors is a man aged 50 to 59 who received an inactivated influenza vaccine. Both conserved end residues are part of each CDR3. The D gene is left open where the match is weak. Clone size is shown for a subset of rows, as once, few, many or a class of expanded clone.

v_call,clone_size,d_call,j_call,cdr3_aa,cdr3_nt
TRBV20-1,-,TRBD2,TRBJ2-1,CRAGTSLGNEQFF,TGCAGGGCCGGGACTAGCTTAGGAAATGAGCAGTTCTTC
TRBV12-5,-,TRBD1,TRBJ1-2,CASGLGDSVNYGYTF,TGTGCTAGTGGTTTGGGGGACAGTGTTAACTATGGCTACACCTTC
TRBV20-1,few,TRBD1,TRBJ1-5,CSATRGSGNQPQHF,TGCAGTGCCACCAGGGGGAGCGGCAATCAGCCCCAGCATTTT
TRBV5-4,-,-,TRBJ2-2,CASSEGGRNTGELFF,TGTGCCAGCAGCGAAGGGGGGAGGAACACCGGGGAGCTGTTTTTT
TRBV5-5,-,-,TRBJ2-3,CASSPEGWISTDTQYF,TGTGCCAGCAGCCCCGAGGGGTGGATTAGCACAGATACGCAGTATTTT
TRBV5-1,-,-,TRBJ1-1,CASSFSVGMFQSTEAFF,TGCGCCAGCAGCTTTTCCGTCGGGATGTTTCAGAGCACTGAAGCTTTCTTT
TRBV7-9,many,TRBD2,TRBJ2-1,CASSTLAGVFNEQFF,TGTGCCAGCAGCACTTTAGCGGGTGTGTTCAATGAGCAGTTCTTC
TRBV5-1,many,TRBD2,TRBJ2-3,CASSSIKNSGADTQYF,TGCGCCAGCAGCTCCATAAAAAATAGCGGGGCAGATACGCAGTATTTT
TRBV18,few,TRBD2,TRBJ2-7,CASSPASGSNYEQYF,TGTGCCAGCTCACCGGCTAGCGGGTCTAACTACGAGCAGTACTTC
TRBV20-1,few,TRBD1,TRBJ1-1,CSARDNAGGSPEAFF,TGCAGTGCTAGAGATAACGCAGGGGGCTCGCCTGAAGCTTTCTTT
TRBV7-2,few,-,TRBJ1-1,CASSRGAFF,TGTGCCAGCAGCAGAGGTGCTTTCTTT
TRBV7-9,many,-,TRBJ1-2,CASSRGSGGYTF,TGTGCCAGCTCCCGGGGATCTGGAGGCTACACCTTC
TRBV2,many,-,TRBJ2-7,CASSVGQGTSGPYEQYF,TGTGCCAGCAGTGTGGGACAGGGAACTAGCGGACCCTACGAGCAGTACTTC
TRBV6-2/TRBV6-3,few,-,TRBJ2-7,CASRSSPRTTVPYEQYF,TGTGCCAGCAGATCCTCACCCAGAACTACCGTCCCCTACGAGCAGTACTTC
TRBV20-1,many,-,TRBJ1-2,CSARQGPRGGYTF,TGCAGTGCTAGACAGGGGCCCAGGGGAGGCTACACCTTC
TRBV4-1,-,TRBD1,TRBJ1-1,CASSPDRVRAEAFF,TGCGCCAGCAGCCCGGACAGGGTACGCGCTGAAGCTTTCTTT